A selection of T cell receptor beta chains follows, all from one sample in a study of CD8+CD57+ T cells in acquired aplastic anemia. TCRdb independently ran MiXCR on the reads; one entry per CDR3 protein. The sample holds fewer than 250,000 distinct CDR3 sequences, less than 60% seen once. Sequences were obtained from sorted CD4+, CD8+, or CD8+CD57+ T cells (not recorded which) from PBMCs. The source of these receptors is a human donor with aplastic anemia. The CDR3 runs from the conserved cysteine through the conserved F or W. D genes are given only for firm matches. Clone size, where shown, is once, few, many, or a class for clones that have expanded.

j_call | v_call | d_call | clone_size | cdr3_aa | cdr3_nt
TRBJ2-2 | TRBV29-1 | . | . | CSALTTPNTGELFF | TGCAGCGCCCTGACAACCCCGAACACCGGGGAGCTGTTTTTT
TRBJ2-7 | TRBV20-1 | . | . | CSARARAADEQYF | TGCAGTGCTAGAGCCCGGGCGGCGGACGAGCAGTACTTC
TRBJ2-2 | TRBV5-1 | . | many | CASRVATGELFF | TGCGCCAGCAGAGTGGCTACCGGGGAGCTGTTTTTT
TRBJ1-2 | TRBV5-1 | TRBD1 | . | CASSLLDRGPVGYTF | TGCGCCAGCAGCCTACTCGACAGGGGACCGGTTGGCTACACCTTC
TRBJ1-1 | TRBV5-8 | TRBD1 | many | CASSSDRMISEAFF | TGTGCCAGCAGCTCGGACAGGATGATCTCTGAAGCTTTCTTT
TRBJ2-1 | TRBV20-1 | . | few | CSVTGYNEQFF | TGCAGTGTAACAGGGTACAATGAGCAGTTCTTC
TRBJ1-2 | TRBV6-6 | TRBD1 | . | CASSAAGTAYGYTF | TGTGCCAGCAGTGCGGCCGGGACAGCTTATGGCTACACCTTC
TRBJ1-2 | TRBV6-5 | . | many | CASSSPIAPGYTF | TGTGCCAGCAGTTCCCCTATCGCCCCTGGCTACACCTTC
TRBJ2-3 | TRBV9 | TRBD2 | . | CASSPPPAGGGTDTQYF | TGTGCCAGCAGTCCCCCGCCGGCGGGGGGAGGGACAGATACGCAGTATTTT
TRBJ1-6 | TRBV2 | TRBD1 | many | CASGRTGGGYNSPLHF | TGTGCCAGCGGGAGGACAGGGGGGGGGTATAATTCACCCCTCCACTTT
TRBJ1-1 | TRBV12-5 | . | many | CASGLDDTEAFF | TGTGCTAGTGGTTTAGATGACACTGAAGCTTTCTTT
TRBJ1-5 | TRBV15 | TRBD1 | . | CATSRARTGYMKPQHF | TGTGCCACCAGCAGAGCGCGGACAGGGTATATGAAGCCCCAGCATTTT
TRBJ1-1 | TRBV5-1 | . | . | CASSPGGQGLNTEAFF | TGCGCCAGCAGCCCTGGCGGGCAGGGTTTGAACACTGAAGCTTTCTTT
TRBJ1-3 | TRBV30 | . | few | CAWGRGLSGNTIYF | TGTGCCTGGGGGCGGGGCCTCTCTGGAAACACCATATATTTT
TRBJ1-6 | TRBV7-9 | . | . | CASRILSSSRFLF | TGTGCCAGTCGAATCCTCAGCTCCTCTCGCTTCCTTTTT
TRBJ1-6 | TRBV5-1 | . | . | CASSSHEGFNSPLHF | TGCGCCAGCAGCTCGCATGAGGGGTTCAATTCACCCCTCCACTTT
TRBJ2-7 | TRBV10-3 | TRBD1 | once | CATLGQQKYEQYF | TGTGCCACCTTGGGACAGCAGAAATACGAGCAGTACTTC
TRBJ1-4 | TRBV5-1 | TRBD1 | many | CASSELPGTGDEKLFF | TGCGCCAGCAGCGAGCTCCCCGGGACAGGGGATGAAAAACTGTTTTTT
TRBJ1-2 | TRBV9 | . | . | CASSQVFRDRDGYTF | TGTGCCAGCAGCCAAGTTTTCCGGGACCGAGATGGCTACACCTTC
TRBJ1-1 | TRBV20-1 | . | many | CSADQGLGGEAFF | TGCAGTGCTGACCAGGGCCTCGGCGGTGAAGCTTTCTTT
TRBJ2-7 | TRBV19 | . | . | CASEGGACEQYF | TGTGCCAGTGAGGGGGGGGCATGCGAGCAGTACTTC
TRBJ2-3 | TRBV12-3/TRBV12-4 | . | . | CASSSPGVKTQYF | TGTGCCAGCAGTTCTCCAGGGGTTAAAACGCAGTATTTT
TRBJ2-7 | TRBV28 | . | many | CASSSDSDEQYF | TGTGCCAGCAGTTCGGACAGTGACGAGCAGTACTTC
TRBJ1-2 | TRBV20-1 | TRBD1 | many | CSAIQGAFYGYTF | TGCAGTGCTATCCAGGGGGCCTTCTATGGCTACACCTTC
TRBJ2-7 | TRBV18 | . | many | CASSRASYEQYF | TGTGCCAGCTCACGGGCTTCCTACGAGCAGTACTTC
TRBJ2-3 | TRBV24-1 | . | . | CATSATGSTDTQYF | TGTGCCACCAGTGCAACAGGATCGACAGATACGCAGTATTTT
TRBJ1-5 | TRBV20-1 | . | . | CSARGGVETQHF | TGCAGTGCTAGGGGCGGGGTAGAGACCCAGCATTTT
TRBJ1-3 | TRBV2 | . | once | CASSRDSGSGNTIYF | TGTGCCAGCAGCCGGGACTCGGGCTCTGGAAACACCATATATTTT
TRBJ1-1 | TRBV19 | . | few | CASSETVGTEAFF | TGTGCCAGTAGCGAAACGGTTGGCACTGAAGCTTTCTTT
TRBJ2-5 | TRBV2 | . | . | CANTEGRGMGTQYF | TGTGCCAACACCGAAGGTCGCGGGATGGGGACCCAGTACTTC
TRBJ2-7 | TRBV7-9 | . | . | CASSLGPHPPYEQYF | TGTGCCAGCAGCTTAGGGCCCCACCCACCCTACGAGCAGTACTTC
TRBJ2-7 | TRBV15 | TRBD1 | . | CATSSRTGDSYEQYF | TGTGCCACCAGCAGCCGGACAGGGGACTCCTACGAGCAGTACTTC
TRBJ2-7 | TRBV25-1 | TRBD1 | . | CASLGQGVVEQYF | TGTGCCAGCTTGGGACAGGGGGTGGTCGAGCAGTACTTC
TRBJ2-3 | TRBV28 | . | few | CASSLLRKVGKDTQYF | TGTGCCAGCAGTTTACTAAGGAAGGTTGGGAAAGATACGCAGTATTTT
TRBJ1-2 | TRBV24-1 | TRBD1 | . | CATSDAGRPGGDGYTF | TGTGCCACCAGTGATGCCGGACGGCCAGGGGGTGATGGCTACACCTTC
TRBJ2-1 | TRBV7-6 | . | many | CASSLTGMYDNEQFF | TGTGCCAGCAGCTTAACAGGGATGTACGACAATGAGCAGTTCTTC
TRBJ2-7 | TRBV14 | TRBD2 | . | CASSQGGTSGYEQYF | TGTGCCAGCAGCCAAGGCGGTACTAGCGGGTACGAGCAGTACTTC
TRBJ1-5 | TRBV7-2 | . | . | CASSLDRAQPQHF | TGTGCCAGCAGCTTAGACAGAGCCCAGCCCCAGCATTTT
TRBJ1-5 | TRBV2 | TRBD1 | once | CASSEETGGQPQHF | TGTGCCAGCAGTGAAGAGACAGGGGGTCAGCCCCAGCATTTT
TRBJ2-7 | TRBV9 | TRBD2 | . | CASSPQASGYEQYF | TGTGCCAGCAGCCCCCAGGCTAGCGGCTACGAGCAGTACTTC
TRBJ1-2 | TRBV24-1 | TRBD1 | . | CATSDFRGQGREYGYTF | TGTGCCACCAGTGATTTCCGGGGACAGGGAAGGGAGTATGGCTACACCTTC
TRBJ1-5 | TRBV6-4 | . | . | CASSDSPEHQPQHF | TGTGCCAGCAGTGACTCGCCAGAACATCAGCCCCAGCATTTT
TRBJ2-2 | TRBV7-6 | TRBD1 | many | CASSPRDRRATGELFF | TGTGCCAGCAGCCCCCGGGACAGGAGGGCCACCGGGGAGCTGTTTTTT
TRBJ1-6 | TRBV20-1 | . | . | CSASGRTEEGSPLHF | TGCAGTGCAAGTGGGCGGACGGAAGAAGGTTCACCCCTCCACTTT
TRBJ2-3 | TRBV7-8 | TRBD2 | many | CASSNSGETQYF | TGTGCCAGCAGCAATAGCGGGGAGACGCAGTATTTT
TRBJ1-3 | TRBV29-1 | . | . | CSVEVGGGISGNTIYF | TGCAGCGTCGAGGTCGGAGGGGGGATCTCTGGAAACACCATATATTTT
TRBJ1-4 | TRBV7-8 | . | many | CASSFAPWVAVYEKLFF | TGTGCCAGCAGCTTCGCCCCTTGGGTGGCGGTTTATGAAAAACTGTTTTTT
TRBJ2-5 | TRBV19 | . | many | CASSTPGAAGETQYF | TGTGCCAGTAGTACCCCCGGGGCAGCGGGAGAGACCCAGTACTTC
TRBJ1-6 | TRBV4-2 | TRBD1 | once | CASSQLTGTGDGNSPLHF | TGTGCCAGCAGCCAACTAACCGGGACAGGGGATGGAAATTCACCCCTCCACTTT
TRBJ2-3 | TRBV20-1 | . | . | CSARDMIGASDTQYF | TGCAGTGCTAGAGATATGATCGGGGCCTCAGATACGCAGTATTTT